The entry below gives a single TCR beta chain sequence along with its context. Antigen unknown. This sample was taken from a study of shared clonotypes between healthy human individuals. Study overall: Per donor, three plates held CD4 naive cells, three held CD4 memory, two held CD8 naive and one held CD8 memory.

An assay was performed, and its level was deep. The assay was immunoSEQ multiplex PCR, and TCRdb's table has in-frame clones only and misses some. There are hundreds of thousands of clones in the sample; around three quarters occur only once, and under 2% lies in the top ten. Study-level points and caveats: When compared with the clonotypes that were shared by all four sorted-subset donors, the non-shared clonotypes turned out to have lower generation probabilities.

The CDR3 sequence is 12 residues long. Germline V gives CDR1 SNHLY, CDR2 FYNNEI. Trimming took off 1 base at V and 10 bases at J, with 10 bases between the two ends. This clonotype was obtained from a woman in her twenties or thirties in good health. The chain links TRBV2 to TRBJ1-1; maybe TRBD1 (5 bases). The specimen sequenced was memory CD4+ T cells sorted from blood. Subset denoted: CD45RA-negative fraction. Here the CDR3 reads CASSEDQGRAFF. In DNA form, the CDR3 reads TGTGCCAGCAGTGAAGACCAGGGTCGAGCTTTCTTT.